This TCR beta chain comes out of a study of CXCR3-negative and CXCR3-positive naive CD8 T cells. Findings and caveats of the study: Relative to memory CD8+ cells, whose diversity was much lower, both naive subsets had comparably high diversity. Most assays were run on fresh PBMCs (CXCR3 expression partially decreased after cryopreservation).

Naive CD8+ T cells were CD45RO-CCR7+CD27+CD95-. As to this clonotype: The antigen is unknown.

UMI-tagged TRB cDNA libraries were built via 5' RACE. TCRdb re-called the 5' RACE reads; every CDR3 protein appears as one record, without DNA. The sample includes tens of thousands of distinct CDR3 sequences. The CDR3 spans 13 residues. Germline CDR1 SEHNR, CDR2 FQNEAQ (reference sequence). This sequence originates from a human donor in good health. Some clones in this sample may be carry-over from other donors' samples. Input material: naive CXCR3- CD8+ T cells from blood. Indicated subset: CD45RO-CCR7+CD27+CD95- naive CD8+ T cells lacking CXCR3 (TNR3-). The gene calls are TRBV7-9 and TRBJ2-3. The CDR3 spells CASSSDDTDTQYF.